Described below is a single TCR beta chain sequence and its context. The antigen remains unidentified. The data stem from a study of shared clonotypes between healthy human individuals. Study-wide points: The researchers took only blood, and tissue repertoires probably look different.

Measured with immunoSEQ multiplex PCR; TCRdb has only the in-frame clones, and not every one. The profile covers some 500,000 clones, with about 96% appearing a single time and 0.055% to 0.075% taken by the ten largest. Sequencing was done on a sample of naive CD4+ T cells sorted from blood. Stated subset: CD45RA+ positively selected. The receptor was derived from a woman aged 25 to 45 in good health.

CDR3 sequence: CASSPLTGRSGELFF. The CDR3 coding sequence is TGTGCCAGCAGCCCCCTGACAGGGAGAAGCGGGGAGCTGTTTTTT. The V gene is TRBV11-2, the J gene TRBJ2-2; TRBD1 aligns across 7 bases. CDR1 and CDR2 from the germline V gene are SGHAT and FQNNGV. The J segment lost 7 bases and the V segment lost 5 bases, leaving 10 bases of the junction unmatched. The CDR3 consists of 15 residues.